This TCR beta chain was captured in a study of T cell responses to AZD1222 COVID-19 vaccine. Repertoires were generated with immunoSEQ multiplex PCR, while TCRdb's copy carries only in-frame clones and drops some. The table includes 150,000 to 200,000 clones, almost 90% detected once. CDR1 is MNHEY and CDR2 is SMNVEV in the germline V gene (reference sequence). V shed 7 bases and J shed 0 bases, with 16 bases lying between them. The CDR3 runs to 16 residues. The rearrangement links TRBV27 to TRBJ1-3; D is possibly TRBD1 (6 bases). This sequence originates from an adult in good health. The material sequenced was peripheral blood, taken on day 0 of AZD1222 vaccination. The DNA of the CDR3 is TGTGCCAGCACCTTGGCAGGGGCTAACTCTGGAAACACCATATATTTT. Amino acid sequence: CASTLAGANSGNTIYF.